Presented here are 19 T cell receptor beta chains from one specimen sequenced in a study of CXCR3-negative and CXCR3-positive naive CD8 T cells. Overall study findings and caveats: Hydrophobicity was higher for TRB CDR3s found in CXCR3-positive naive cells than in CXCR3-negative naive cells.

Preparation of TRB cDNA libraries relied on 5' RACE carrying UMI labels. TCRdb derives one entry per CDR3 protein from the 5' RACE reads, leaving out DNA. Here the sample table reports under 75,000 distinct CDR3 sequences. No cognate antigen is known for these TCRs. The sample comprised naive CXCR3+ CD8+ T cells from blood. Noted subset: CD45RO-CCR7+CD27+CD95- naive CD8+ T cells expressing CXCR3 (TNR3+). These receptors all come from a human donor in good health. Some clones in this sample may be carry-over from other donors' samples.

The chain uses TRBV29-1 and TRBJ1-1. Germline V CDR1 and CDR2: SQVTM, ANQGSEA. This CDR3 has 11 residues. The CDR3 is CSHKGGAEAFF.

This chain connects TRBV4-3 to TRBJ2-7; TCRdb proposes TRBD2, but this gene call is untestable without DNA. Germline assignment: CDR1 LGHNA and CDR2 YSLEER. The CDR3 consists of 16 residues. The chain's CDR3 is CASSQERERGSYEQYF.

The rearrangement joins TRBV21-1 to TRBJ1-2; there is no DNA to check the TCRdb D call of TRBD1. TRBV21-1 is shown as a pseudogene. The CDR3 contains 16 residues. The CDR3 loop is CASSTRGQNGSVGYTF.

This rearrangement joins TRBV28 to TRBJ2-3; TCRdb returns TRBD2, unconfirmable since there is no DNA. Germline CDR1 MDHEN, CDR2 SYDVKM. The CDR3 has 15 residues. The CDR3 sequence: CASSFPAGGTDTQYF.

CDR3 region: CASSQTSYNEQFF. The rearrangement links TRBV6-2 or TRBV6-3 to TRBJ2-1. This CDR3 spans 13 amino acids. Germline CDR1 reads MNHEY; CDR2 reads SVGEGT.

The genes are TRBV7-9 and TRBJ1-1; TCRdb returns TRBD1, unconfirmable since there is no DNA. The CDR3 totals 13 residues. CDR1 and CDR2 (germline): SEHNR, FQNEAQ (reference sequence). CDR3: CASSSGTGFSTFF.

The chain combines TRBV28 with TRBJ1-1; TCRdb reports TRBD1, a call that lacks DNA to check it against. CDR1 is MDHEN and CDR2 is SYDVKM in the germline V gene. The CDR3 is 13 amino acids. CDR3 in amino acids: CASSFGATTEAFF.

The chain recombines TRBV12-3 or TRBV12-4 with TRBJ1-5; TCRdb's D call, TRBD1, is unchecked because there is no DNA. The CDR3 length is 14 residues. The CDR3 reads CASSSSGGNQPQHF.

The chain employs TRBV14 and TRBJ1-2; TCRdb returns TRBD1, unconfirmable since there is no DNA. CDR3 length: 17 residues. The germline V gene has CDR1 SGHDN and CDR2 FVKESK. CDR3 loop: CASSQEGGQGIAYGYTF.

The V call is TRBV4-3, the J call TRBJ2-3; TCRdb proposes TRBD2, but this gene call is untestable without DNA. Germline-derived CDR1 and CDR2 are LGHNA and YSLEER. The CDR3 length is 16 residues. The CDR3 sequence: CASSQGVAGGTDTQYF.

V is TRBV28 and J is TRBJ1-1; checking the TCRdb D call of TRBD1 is not possible without DNA. Germline CDR1 is MDHEN and CDR2 is SYDVKM. The CDR3 is 15 amino acids. The CDR3 protein is CASSLPDSLNTEAFF.

The chain has TRBV4-3 and TRBJ2-7; lacking DNA, the TRBD1 call made by TCRdb goes unchecked. CDR3 length equals 14 residues. Germline V gene data show CDR1 as LGHNA and CDR2 as YSLEER. CDR3 protein: CASSLDRGQYEQYF.

The chain links TRBV12-3 or TRBV12-4 to TRBJ1-1; TCRdb names TRBD1, which stays unverified in the absence of DNA. The CDR3 covers 15 residues. The CDR3 region is CASSYDPGDRPEAFF.

The rearrangement joins TRBV7-2 to TRBJ1-5; TCRdb designates TRBD1, a call that cannot be tested without DNA. Germline V gives CDR1 SGHTA, CDR2 FQGNSA. The CDR3 is 15 residues long. The CDR3 protein is CASSRRQGVGEPQHF.

This chain joins TRBV5-1 and TRBJ2-1; lacking DNA, the TRBD1 call made by TCRdb goes unchecked. Germline loops: CDR1 SGHRS, CDR2 YFSETQ. The CDR3 totals 15 residues. This CDR3 reads CASSEWTGGYNEQFF.

V and J are TRBV7-9 and TRBJ2-2; the D gene TCRdb calls, TRBD1, cannot be checked with no DNA. CDR3 length equals 16 residues. Germline lookup yields CDR1 SEHNR and CDR2 FQNEAQ (reference sequence). Here the CDR3 reads CASSPRDRGNTGELFF.

The J gene is TRBJ2-1, the V gene TRBV7-9; TCRdb selects TRBD2, and the lack of DNA leaves this call unchecked. The CDR3 has 12 residues. Germline CDR1 SEHNR, CDR2 FQNEAQ (reference sequence). CDR3 sequence: CASSLGADEQFF.

The CDR3 sequence is CASRVISGFRAGYTF. The rearrangement links TRBV28 to TRBJ1-2; TCRdb outputs TRBD1, but without DNA this stays unchecked. CDR1 and CDR2 from the germline V gene are MDHEN and SYDVKM. The CDR3 is 15 amino acids.

The chain joins TRBV18 to TRBJ2-7; the TCRdb D gene call, TRBD1, has no DNA to confirm it. Germline V gene data show CDR1 as KGHSH and CDR2 as LQKENI. The CDR3 has 18 residues. CDR3: CASSPEGIRGQGFYEQYF. Variable domain in full (rest from reference TRBV18 and TRBJ2-7): NAGVMQNPRHLVRRRGQEARLRCSPMKGHSHVYWYRQLPEEGLKFMVYLQKENIIDESGMPKERFSAEFPKEGPSILRIQQVVRGDSAAYFCASSPEGIRGQGFYEQYFGPGTRLTVT.